These 3 T cell receptor beta chains came from one sample sequenced in a study of blood T cell repertoires in COVID-19 (TCRdb year 2020). The library came from the immunoSEQ multiplex PCR assay. TCRdb limited this immuneACCESS table to in-frame rearrangements with V and J called. A share of clones is missing; checked studies link under half to unresolved V genes, and the rest is unexplained. This sample gives roughly 27,000 clones in total; roughly 91% of them show up just once. 16% of the sample rests with the top ten. The sequencing sample was made of peripheral blood. All receptors come from a human donor with active COVID-19. The donor label of this sample is uncertain.

CDR3 region: CASSFSGRLYGYTF. CDR3 sequence (DNA): TGTGCCAGCAGTTTTTCAGGCAGGCTCTATGGCTACACCTTC. The chain recombines TRBV28 with TRBJ1-2, with unresolved D. Per the germline V gene, CDR1 is MDHEN and CDR2 is SYDVKM. This CDR3 has 14 residues. The V and J ends lost 3 bases and 4 bases respectively, with 12 bases between them.

The CDR3 is CASSEAGGRGAFF. For the CDR3, the DNA is TGTGCCAGCAGTGAAGCAGGGGGCAGGGGAGCTTTCTTT. This chain joins TRBV6-1 and TRBJ1-1; the match to TRBD1 covers 7 bases. The germline V gene encodes CDR1 MNHNS and CDR2 SASEGT. V lost 0 bases to trimming and J lost 10 bases; unmatched junction nucleotides: 5. CDR3 length: 13 amino acids.

This rearrangement joins TRBV5-6 to TRBJ1-2, with 9 positions matching TRBD1. J gave up 5 bases and V 0 bases, and 5 bases lay outside the gene matches. The CDR3 consists of 15 residues. CDR1 is SGHDT and CDR2 is YYEEEE in the germline V gene. CDR3 amino acids: CASSLAHRGRYGYTF. CDR3 DNA: TGTGCCAGCAGCTTGGCCCACAGGGGGCGGTATGGCTACACCTTC.